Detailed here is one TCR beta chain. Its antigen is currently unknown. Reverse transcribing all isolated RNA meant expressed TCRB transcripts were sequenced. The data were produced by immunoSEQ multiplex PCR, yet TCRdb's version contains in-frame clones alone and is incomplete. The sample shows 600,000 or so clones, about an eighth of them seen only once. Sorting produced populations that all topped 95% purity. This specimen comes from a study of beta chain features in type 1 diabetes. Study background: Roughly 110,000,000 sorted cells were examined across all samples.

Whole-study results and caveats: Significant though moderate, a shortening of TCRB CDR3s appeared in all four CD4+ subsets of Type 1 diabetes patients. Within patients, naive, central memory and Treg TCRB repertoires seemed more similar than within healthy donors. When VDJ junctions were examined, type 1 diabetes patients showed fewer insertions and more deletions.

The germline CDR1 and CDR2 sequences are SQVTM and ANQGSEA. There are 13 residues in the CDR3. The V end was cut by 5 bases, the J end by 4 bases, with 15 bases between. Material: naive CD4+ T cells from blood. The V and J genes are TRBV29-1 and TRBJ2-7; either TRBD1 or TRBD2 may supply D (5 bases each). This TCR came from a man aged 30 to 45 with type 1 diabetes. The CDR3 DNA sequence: TGCAGCGTTTCTACCGGGACCGCGTACGAGCAGTACTTC. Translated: CSVSTGTAYEQYF.